This T cell receptor beta chain stems from a study of beta chain features in type 1 diabetes. The CDR3 contains 19 residues. CDR1 and CDR2 from the germline V gene are LGHNA and YSLEER. Unmatched junction bases numbered 14, after V lost 4 bases and J lost 0 bases. CD45RO/CCR7/CD25/CD127/CD95/CD27 staining was used to isolate CD4+ naive, central memory, regulatory and stem cell-like memory cells by sorting. To note about this clone: What it binds is not known.

Findings and limits, study-wide: Patients with type 1 diabetes showed fewer VDJ junction insertions and more deletions. Significant though moderate, a shortening of TCRB CDR3s appeared in all four CD4+ subsets of Type 1 diabetes patients.

All of the isolated RNA was reverse transcribed, so expressed TCRB transcripts were sequenced. Assay: immunoSEQ multiplex PCR; the TCRdb copy retains only in-frame clones and omits some. The sample lists around 600,000 clones, 12% occurring once. The V gene is TRBV4-3, the J gene TRBJ2-2; TRBD1 matches at 7 bases. The origin of this receptor is a man aged 25 to 40 with type 1 diabetes. What was sequenced was naive CD4+ T cells from blood. Here the CDR3 reads CASSPHYFPGTANTGELFF. CDR3 bases: TGCGCCAGCAGCCCACATTACTTTCCCGGGACAGCGAACACCGGGGAGCTGTTTTTT.